Described below is a single TCR beta chain sequence and its context. Unique molecular identifiers were used to barcode this TCRbeta library. MiXCR was run by TCRdb on the PCR reads, yielding one entry per CDR3 protein. The sample has around 78,000 distinct CDR3 sequences, about 14% seen once. The source of the sample is a study of T-cell reconstitution after alpha-beta-depleted transplantation in children. The sequence came from a male patient aged 2 to 9 who had a stem cell transplant for acute lymphoblastic leukemia, so the T cells may come from the graft donor. Sequencing was performed on PBMCs, mostly from graft donor cells, taken 180 days after TCRalphabeta/CD19-depleted stem cell transplant.

The CDR3 sequence: CASSPTGFEQYF. The CDR3, as DNA: TGTGCCAGCAGTCCAACAGGGTTTGAGCAGTACTTC. The chain links TRBV27 to TRBJ2-7; D is perhaps TRBD1 (6 bases). CDR1 is MNHEY and CDR2 is SMNVEV in the germline V gene (reference sequence). There are 12 residues in the CDR3. The ends were cut back, 5 bases at V and 7 bases at J, with 12 bases in the middle.